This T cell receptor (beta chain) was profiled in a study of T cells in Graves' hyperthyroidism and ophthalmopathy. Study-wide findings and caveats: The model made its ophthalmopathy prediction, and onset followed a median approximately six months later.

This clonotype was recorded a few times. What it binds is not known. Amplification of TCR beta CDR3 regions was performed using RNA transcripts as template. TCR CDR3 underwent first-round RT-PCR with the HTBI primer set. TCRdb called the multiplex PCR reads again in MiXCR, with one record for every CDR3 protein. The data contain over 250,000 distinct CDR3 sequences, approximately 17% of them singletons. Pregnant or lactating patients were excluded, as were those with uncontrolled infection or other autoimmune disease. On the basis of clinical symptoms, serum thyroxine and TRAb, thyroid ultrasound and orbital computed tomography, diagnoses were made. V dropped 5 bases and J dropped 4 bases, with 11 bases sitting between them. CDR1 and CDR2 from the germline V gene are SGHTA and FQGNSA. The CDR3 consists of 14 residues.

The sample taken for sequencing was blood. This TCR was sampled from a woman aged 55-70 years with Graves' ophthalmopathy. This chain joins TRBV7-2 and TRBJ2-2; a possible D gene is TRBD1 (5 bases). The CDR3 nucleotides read TGTGCCAGCAGCCAGGGCAGTCTCACCGGGGAGCTGTTTTTT. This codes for CASSQGSLTGELFF. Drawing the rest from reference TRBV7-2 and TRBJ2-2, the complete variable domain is GAGVSQSPSNKVTEKGKDVELRCDPISGHTALYWYRQSLGQGLEFLIYFQGNSAPDKSGLPSDRFSAERTGGSVSTLTIQRTQQEDSAVYLCASSQGSLTGELFFGEGSRLTVL.